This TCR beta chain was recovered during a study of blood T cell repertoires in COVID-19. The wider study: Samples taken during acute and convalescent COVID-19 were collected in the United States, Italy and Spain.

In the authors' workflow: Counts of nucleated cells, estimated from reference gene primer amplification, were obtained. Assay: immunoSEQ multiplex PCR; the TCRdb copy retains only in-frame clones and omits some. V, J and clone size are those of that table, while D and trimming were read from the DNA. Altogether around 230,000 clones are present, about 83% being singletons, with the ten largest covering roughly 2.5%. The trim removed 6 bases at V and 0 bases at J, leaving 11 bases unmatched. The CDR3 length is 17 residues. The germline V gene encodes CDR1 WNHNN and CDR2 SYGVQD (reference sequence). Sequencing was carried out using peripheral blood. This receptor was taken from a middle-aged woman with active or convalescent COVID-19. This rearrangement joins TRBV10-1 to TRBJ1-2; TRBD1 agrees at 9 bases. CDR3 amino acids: CASSEKQGATTNYGYTF. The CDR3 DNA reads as TGCGCCAGCAGCGAAAAACAGGGGGCCACAACTAACTATGGCTACACCTTC.